The clone carrying this T cell receptor beta chain appeared many times. Its antigen is undetermined. Preparation of the TCRbeta library was carried out with unique molecular identifiers. TCRdb redid the calling of the PCR reads with MiXCR, one entry per CDR3 protein. The data hold 55,000 to 85,000 distinct CDR3 sequences, with 11% observed a single time. The sample comes from a study of T-cell reconstitution after alpha-beta-depleted transplantation in children. Study-level results: Surviving recipient T cells and thymic progenitors produced the high day-60 TCRbeta diversity seen in some patients. Newly produced T cells mostly accounted for T-cell counts and diversity one year post-transplant. There were reportedly several hundred expanded graft clones from which alpha-beta T cells came about two months after transplant.

Looked up from germline, CDR1 is SGHRS and CDR2 is YFSETQ. V was pared by 0 bases and J by 0 bases, with 10 bases between. This CDR3 spans 16 amino acids. V and J are TRBV5-1 and TRBJ2-1, with D unclear. Sample: PBMCs, taken before TCRalphabeta/CD19-depleted stem cell transplant. The source is a boy between 10 and 17 years old with acute myeloid leukemia, due to receive a stem cell transplant. The DNA for the CDR3 is TGCGCCAGCAGCTTGGTTAGGTCGAGCTCCTACAATGAGCAGTTCTTC. This encodes CASSLVRSSSYNEQFF. The full variable domain, in which reference TRBV5-1 and TRBJ2-1 provide the parts outside the CDR3, is KAGVTQTPRYLIKTRGQQVTLSCSPISGHRSVSWYQQTPGQGLQFLFEYFSETQRNKGNFPGRFSGRQFSNSRSEMNVSTLELGDSALYLCASSLVRSSSYNEQFFGPGTRLTVL.